This T cell receptor beta chain originates from a study of T cell repertoires in cytomegalovirus infection. Study information: Recently identified HLA-C-restricted CMV epitopes and well-studied HLA-B-restricted CMV epitopes were used by the study.

As to this clonotype: Its antigen remains unknown.

TCRdb analysed the reads with MiXCR anew, one entry per CDR3 protein. The sample shows about half a million distinct CDR3 sequences, about 33% of them seen only once. The CDR3 is 15 amino acids. CDR1 and CDR2 from the germline V gene are LNHDA and SQIVND (reference sequence). The V segment lost 4 bases and the J segment 7 bases; nucleotides outside the gene matches: 5. The sequenced sample was cultured PBMCs, obtained from culture after CMV antigen stimulation. J is TRBJ2-5 and V is TRBV19, with TRBD2 matching 14 bases. This receptor was obtained from a human donor in good health (CMV status not recorded). Some clones in this sample may be carry-over from other donors' samples. The CDR3 reads CASSSGTSGSVTQYF. The DNA for the CDR3 is TGTGCCAGTAGTAGCGGGACTAGCGGGAGTGTGACCCAGTACTTC.